This paragraph covers one TCR beta chain sequence. The length of the CDR3 is 15 residues. Germline V lookup: CDR1 MNHEY, CDR2 SMNVEV (reference sequence). Trimming at V came to 3 bases and at J to 6 bases, leaving 7 bases not matched to a gene. The sample belongs to a study of blood T cell repertoires in COVID-19. Whole-study context: Sources were T cells, B-cell-depleted T cells, or PBMCs; the material itself was cDNA or gDNA.

Profiled with immunoSEQ multiplex PCR; TCRdb holds only in-frame clones, not every one. The sample consists of 100,000 to 150,000 clones, 65% to 85% of them appearing once. V usage is TRBV27 and J usage is TRBJ1-2; the match to TRBD1 covers 10 bases. The sample taken for sequencing was peripheral blood. The receptor's source is an elderly man with active or convalescent COVID-19. The CDR3 coding sequence is TGTGCCAGCAGTTTCCTAGACAGGGGGCGTAATGGCTACACCTTC. This gives the protein CASSFLDRGRNGYTF.